The present T cell receptor beta chain was sequenced within a study of CD8 T cells in ankylosing spondylitis. Trimming removed 0 bases from V and 0 bases from J, with 7 bases in between. The length of the CDR3 is 16 residues. CDR1 SGDLS and CDR2 YYNGEE come from the germline V gene. TCRdb independently ran MiXCR on the 5' RACE reads; one entry per CDR3 protein. The table lists roughly 260,000 distinct CDR3 sequences, roughly 20% of them singletons. This clonotype was seen a handful of times. The chain couples TRBV9 to TRBJ2-6, with a tentative D call TRBD2 (6 bases). The sequence derives from a male donor with ankylosing spondylitis or in good health (not recorded which). The sample comprised blood, either unsorted or a sorted T cell fraction (not recorded which). The CDR3 is CASSVGGVSGANVLTF. The CDR3 region has the DNA TGTGCCAGCAGCGTAGGCGGGGTCTCTGGGGCCAACGTCCTGACTTTC.